Sequencing of this T cell receptor beta chain was carried out in a study of blood T cell repertoires in COVID-19. For the study at large: COVID-19 samples collected from the United States, Italy and Spain covered acute and convalescent phases.

Recovery among Cohort 3 donors was established by two negative PCRs, clearance, or symptom resolution. Trimming removed 2 bases at V and 2 bases at J, with 10 bases between. The CDR3 consists of 13 residues. Germline CDR1 reads SQVTM; CDR2 reads ANQGSEA. A note on this clone: The same CDR3 is also encoded by other DNA sequences in this sample.

Assay used: immunoSEQ multiplex PCR; TCRdb lists only in-frame clones, some missing. The sample yields some 390,000 clones, 75% to 90% seen once. The sequenced material came from PBMCs or T cells enriched from blood (not recorded which). This clonotype originated in a man aged 25-40 years who had recovered from COVID-19. The chain recombines TRBV29-1 with TRBJ2-7, with TRBD2 as a possible D gene (5 bases). CDR3: CSVESGSTYEQYF. The CDR3 nucleotides read TGCAGCGTTGAATCGGGATCAACCTACGAGCAGTACTTC.